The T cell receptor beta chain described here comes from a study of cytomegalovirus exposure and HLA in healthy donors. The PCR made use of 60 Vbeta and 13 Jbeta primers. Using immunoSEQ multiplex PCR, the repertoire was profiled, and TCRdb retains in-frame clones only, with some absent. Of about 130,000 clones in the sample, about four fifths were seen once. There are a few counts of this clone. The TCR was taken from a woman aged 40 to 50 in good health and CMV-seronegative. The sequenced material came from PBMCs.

The CDR3 reads CSVGPRGANEKLFF. The DNA for the CDR3 is TGCAGCGTAGGGCCCAGGGGGGCTAATGAAAAACTGTTTTTT. This chain links TRBV29-1 with TRBJ1-4, with 7 positions matching TRBD1. The ends lost 6 bases at V and 3 bases at J; junction bases unmatched: 7. The length of the CDR3 is 14 residues. The germline gives CDR1 SQVTM, CDR2 ANQGSEA.